These T cell receptor beta chains were read from a single sample in a study of blood T cell repertoires in COVID-19. The protocol was immunoSEQ multiplex PCR, while the TCRdb copy is restricted to in-frame clones and leaves out a portion. The sample holds some 200,000 clones; 65% to 90% are singletons and the top ten take 5.2%. The sequencing sample was made of PBMCs or T cells enriched from blood (not recorded which). These receptors came from a woman aged 55-70 years with acute COVID-19. CDR3s include the opening cysteine and the closing phenylalanine or tryptophan.

TRBV6-1	TRBJ1-2	CASSEAHRSNYGYTF
TRBV5-8	TRBJ1-2	CASSLRGQVYGYTF
TRBV24-1	TRBJ2-1	CATTGERESTGNEQFF
TRBV5-1	TRBJ2-7	CASSPRTGGLSYEQYF
TRBV27	TRBJ1-2	CASSDSGTGVFYTF
TRBV19	TRBJ1-1	CASSMETENTEAFF
TRBV9	TRBJ2-5	CASSVGLAGRRYF
TRBV18	TRBJ2-5	CASSLDRGQETQYF
TRBV18	TRBJ2-5	CASSPGATEETQYF
TRBV7-2	TRBJ1-1	CASSRTGVSTEAFF
TRBV19	TRBJ2-7	CASSSGFYEQYF
TRBV30	TRBJ2-2	CAWNRESGELFF
TRBV19	TRBJ1-2	CASSTTGGGGYTF
TRBV24-1	TRBJ2-2	CATSEGLVTNTGELFF
TRBV3-1/TRBV3-2	TRBJ2-1	CASSQEGGAHNEQFF
TRBV18	TRBJ2-7	CASSPLTGGFDEQYF
TRBV6-2/TRBV6-3	TRBJ1-1	CASSGRGTENTEAFF
TRBV19	TRBJ1-1	CASSIEGRRAEAFF
TRBV6-6	TRBJ1-2	CASSSPGGRGEGYTF
TRBV10-3	TRBJ1-1	CAIRPTGVVTEAFF
TRBV7-9	TRBJ2-5	CASSLGTGSRETQYF
TRBV7-9	TRBJ2-7	CASSHRQGSYEQYF
TRBV9	TRBJ2-3	CASSVNAGTGGYTDTQYF
TRBV6-2/TRBV6-3	TRBJ1-1	CASSLEEGWEAFF
TRBV14	TRBJ2-1	CASSQAPDRYMGNEQFF
TRBV7-2	TRBJ2-3	CASSPELAGGPKTQYF
TRBV7-2	TRBJ1-3	CASSPQASYSGNTIYF
TRBV10-2	TRBJ1-3	CASSEIPEATIYF
TRBV6-6	TRBJ1-2	CASSPRQRNYGYTF
TRBV7-8	TRBJ1-5	CASSPGVYQPQHF
TRBV9	TRBJ1-1	CASSVAPGNTEAFF
TRBV3-1/TRBV3-2	TRBJ2-1	CASSQDMVAVNEQFF
TRBV19	TRBJ2-1	CASRPGQGGVSEQFF
TRBV12-3/TRBV12-4	TRBJ2-2	CASRYTDTGELFF
TRBV6-1	TRBJ1-1	CASSASPGTGDTEAFF
TRBV3-1/TRBV3-2	TRBJ1-6	CASSKGQTNSPLHF
TRBV4-3	TRBJ2-2	CASSQGLGGNTGELFF
TRBV4-1	TRBJ2-1	CASSRGGLAGTYNEQFF
TRBV5-1	TRBJ2-1	CASSITGGGNEQFF
TRBV9	TRBJ1-1	CASSPPGSLNTEAFF